The 18 T cell receptor beta chains below were found in one sample sequenced in a study of blood T cell repertoires in COVID-19. Measured with immunoSEQ multiplex PCR; TCRdb has only the in-frame clones, and not every one. Seen here are 150,000 or so clones, around 87% observed once, and the top ten hold around 6.1%. Sequenced material: peripheral blood. The receptors shown here come from an elderly man with acute or convalescent COVID-19.

V and J are TRBV3-1 (or the pseudogene TRBV3-2) and TRBJ2-1; 9 bases are a match to TRBD2. The V gene's germline CDR1 is LGHDT and CDR2 YNNKEL (reference sequence). CDR3 length equals 11 residues. Trimming cost V 5 bases and J 15 bases; bases outside gene matches: 5. DNA of the CDR3: TGTGCCAGCAGCGCCGGGACTAGCCCGTTCTTC. Amino acids: CASSAGTSPFF.

A few counts support this clone. The genes are TRBV6-6 and TRBJ2-5, with TRBD1 as a possible D gene (5 bases). V gave up 6 bases and J gave up 4 bases, with 12 bases separating them. The CDR3 is 13 amino acids. CDR1 is MNHNY and CDR2 is SVGAGI in the germline V gene (reference sequence). Written as DNA, the CDR3 is TGTGCCAGCAGCCCTCGAAGGGGAGAGACCCAGTACTTC. Encoded protein: CASSPRRGETQYF.

This clone was seen a single time. The chain carries TRBV27 and TRBJ2-2, with D unclear. Germline-derived CDR1 and CDR2 are MNHEY and SMNVEV (reference sequence). V was trimmed by 2 bases and J by 7 bases, leaving 14 bases between them. The CDR3 spans 15 residues. CDR3 DNA sequence: TGTGCCAGCAGTTTACGGAGAGCTGAAGGCGGGGAGCTGTTTTTT. This translates into CASSLRRAEGGELFF.

The chain recombines TRBV12-3 or TRBV12-4 with TRBJ1-5; D is possibly TRBD1 (6 bases). The germline V and J ends were trimmed by 5 bases and 4 bases, with 9 bases remaining between them. The CDR3 is made up of 13 amino acids. The CDR3 DNA is TGTGCCAGCAGTGCCGGACAGAATCAGCCCCAGCATTTT. This sequence encodes CASSAGQNQPQHF.

This clone was seen once. The V and J genes are TRBV10-1 and TRBJ2-1; D is possibly TRBD2 (5 bases). The V gene's germline CDR1 is WNHNN and CDR2 SYGVQD (reference sequence). The length of the CDR3 is 14 residues. Trimming stripped 3 bases from V and 3 bases from J, with 9 bases between. The CDR3 DNA reads as TGCGCCAGCAGTGATGGTGGAGGCTACAATGAGCAGTTCTTC. Protein sequence: CASSDGGGYNEQFF.

V usage is TRBV11-3 and J usage is TRBJ2-3; 8 nucleotides agree with TRBD1. This CDR3 comprises 15 residues. The germline gives CDR1 SGHNT, CDR2 YENEEA. Losses at the gene ends were 5 bases for V and 2 bases for J; bases not matched to a gene: 6. Here the CDR3 reads CASSPGQASTDTQYF. CDR3 coding DNA: TGTGCCAGCAGCCCGGGACAGGCTTCCACAGATACGCAGTATTTT.

This chain connects TRBV27 to TRBJ1-6; D unresolved. In germline, CDR1 is MNHEY, CDR2 SMNVEV (reference sequence). The ends were cut back, 7 bases at V and 1 base at J, with 11 bases in the middle. The CDR3 is made up of 15 amino acids. The DNA for the CDR3 is TGTGCCAGCACCTTACGGGGATCCTATAATTCACCCCTCCACTTT. It is translated as CASTLRGSYNSPLHF.

The rearrangement uses TRBV7-2 and TRBJ2-5, with D perhaps matching TRBD2 (5 bases). V gave up 5 bases and J gave up 2 bases, with 18 bases separating them. Germline V gene sequence: CDR1 SGHTA, CDR2 FQGNSA. This CDR3 spans 16 amino acids. CDR3 nucleotide sequence: TGTGCCAGCAGCCCCGGTGTTTTGAGCGGACAAGAGACCCAGTACTTC. As protein: CASSPGVLSGQETQYF.

This chain links TRBV3-1 (or the pseudogene TRBV3-2) with TRBJ2-7; 8 bases fit TRBD2. V lost 1 base to trimming and J lost 1 base; unmatched junction nucleotides: 6. The CDR3 length is 16 residues. The germline V gene has CDR1 LGHDT and CDR2 YNNKEL (reference sequence). CDR3 sequence reads: CASSQVVGGGSYEQYF. CDR3 DNA: TGTGCCAGCAGCCAAGTTGTGGGCGGGGGGTCCTACGAGCAGTACTTC.

The chain is built from TRBV6-5 and TRBJ1-2; D ambiguous. Trimming removed 4 bases at V and 4 bases at J, with 10 bases between. From germline, CDR1 is MNHEY and CDR2 SVGAGI. The CDR3 covers 13 residues. The CDR3 DNA reads as TGTGCCAGCAGTTCCTCCGGTGGCTATGGCTACACCTTC. Its protein is CASSSSGGYGYTF.

The CDR3 loop reads CASSPRTGQNTEAFF. CDR3 coding DNA: TGTGCCAGCAGCCCTAGGACAGGGCAGAACACTGAAGCTTTCTTT. V and J are TRBV7-8 and TRBJ1-1; 8 positions match TRBD1. The J segment lost 1 base and the V segment lost 5 bases, leaving 6 bases of the junction unmatched. This CDR3 is built from 15 residues. CDR1 is SGHVS and CDR2 is FQNEAQ in the germline V gene. Drawing the rest from reference TRBV7-8 and TRBJ1-1, the complete variable domain is GAGVSQSPRYKVAKRGQDVALRCDPISGHVSLFWYQQALGQGPEFLTYFQNEAQLDKSGLPSDRFFAERPEGSVSTLKIQRTQQEDSAVYLCASSPRTGQNTEAFFGQGTRLTVV.

The chain employs TRBV7-2 and TRBJ2-5, with 7 bases fitting TRBD1. The CDR3 consists of 14 residues. The V and J ends lost 2 bases and 5 bases, in that order; junction bases with no gene match: 5. The germline V gene encodes CDR1 SGHTA and CDR2 FQGNSA. CDR3 DNA: TGTGCCAGCAGCTTAAGCCTCAGGGGGGAGACCCAGTACTTC. Translation: CASSLSLRGETQYF.

This rearrangement joins TRBV28 to TRBJ1-6; tentatively, D is TRBD1 (6 bases). The CDR3 sequence is 15 residues long. V lost 6 bases, J lost 10 bases, and 19 bases lay in between. The V gene's germline CDR1 is MDHEN and CDR2 SYDVKM. The CDR3 reads CASSALTGLGSPLHF. CDR3 nucleotide sequence: TGTGCCAGCAGCGCTCTCACAGGGCTTGGGTCACCCCTCCACTTT.

The J gene is TRBJ1-5, the V gene TRBV28; 8 nucleotides agree with TRBD1. CDR3 length equals 16 residues. Germline V CDR1 and CDR2: MDHEN, SYDVKM. Unmatched junction bases numbered 7, after V lost 5 bases and J lost 1 base. The CDR3 loop is CASSSPDRASNQPQHF. CDR3 coding DNA: TGTGCCAGCAGTAGCCCGGACAGGGCGAGCAATCAGCCCCAGCATTTT.

The chain joins TRBV19 to TRBJ1-1, with D tentatively TRBD1 (6 bases). The CDR3 is 13 residues long. Trimming stripped 9 bases from V and 0 bases from J, with 11 bases between. CDR1 and CDR2 (germline): LNHDA, SQIVND (reference sequence). The CDR3 region has the DNA TGTGCCAGCCAGGACAGAGTGAACACTGAAGCTTTCTTT. Translating it yields CASQDRVNTEAFF.

The genes are TRBV7-9 and TRBJ2-6; 7 bases fit TRBD2. J lost 2 bases, V lost 5 bases, and 6 bases had no gene match. Germline V gene data show CDR1 as SEHNR and CDR2 as FQNEAQ (reference sequence). The CDR3 contains 16 residues. Here the CDR3 DNA reads TGTGCCAGCAGCCTCGGGGAGGGCGCTGGGGCCAACGTCCTGACTTTC. This sequence encodes CASSLGEGAGANVLTF.

This clone has a single count. V usage is TRBV24-1 and J usage is TRBJ2-5, with D possibly matching TRBD2 (5 bases). The CDR3 totals 14 residues. Germline CDR1 KGHDR, CDR2 SFDVKD. The V and J ends lost 3 bases and 0 bases respectively, with 7 bases between them. CDR3: CATSDPGDQETQYF. The DNA for the CDR3 is TGTGCCACCAGTGATCCCGGGGACCAAGAGACCCAGTACTTC.

The sample holds one count of this clone. The chain links TRBV12-3 or TRBV12-4 to TRBJ2-6; 7 bases are a match to TRBD1. J gave up 4 bases and V 6 bases, and 0 bases lay outside the gene matches. The CDR3 spans 13 residues. The CDR3 bases are TGTGCCAGCAGCAGGGGGGGGGCCAACGTCCTGACTTTC. The encoded protein is CASSRGGANVLTF.